The next 9 T cell receptor beta chains were all read from a single sample in a study of blood T cell repertoires in COVID-19. Clones were read by immunoSEQ multiplex PCR, and TCRdb kept only the in-frame ones, dropping some. The table has approximately 100,000 clones, approximately 84% seen once. Sequenced input: peripheral blood. These receptors all come from a woman aged 60 to 75 with acute or convalescent COVID-19.

The table lists this clone with a count of one. The V call is TRBV14, the J call TRBJ2-6; D is possibly TRBD2 (5 bases). This CDR3 is built from 14 residues. The ends were cut back, 4 bases at V and 7 bases at J, with 11 bases in the middle. Germline values: CDR1 SGHDN, CDR2 FVKESK. CDR3 sequence reads: CASSPLGGANVLTF. The DNA of the CDR3 is TGTGCCAGCAGCCCACTCGGAGGAGCCAACGTCCTGACTTTC.

This clone was detected only once. This rearrangement joins TRBV6-2 or TRBV6-3 to TRBJ2-3, with TRBD2 identical over 8 bases. The CDR3 totals 15 residues. V lost 3 bases, J lost 8 bases, and 10 bases stayed unmatched. CDR1 MNHEY and CDR2 SVGEGT come from the germline V gene. The CDR3 loop is CASSYRGGADGTQYF. The CDR3 bases are TGTGCCAGCAGTTATCGGGGGGGGGCCGATGGTACGCAGTATTTT.

This chain links TRBV5-1 with TRBJ2-1, with 9 nucleotides matching TRBD2. The length of the CDR3 is 16 residues. J lost 6 bases, V lost 0 bases, and 7 bases had no gene match. The germline CDR1 and CDR2 sequences are SGHRS and YFSETQ. The CDR3: CASSLGLAGGFNEQFF. DNA for the CDR3: TGCGCCAGCAGCTTGGGCTTGGCGGGGGGGTTCAATGAGCAGTTCTTC.

The J gene is TRBJ2-5, the V gene TRBV5-1; the match to TRBD2 covers 7 bases. The germline V gene has CDR1 SGHRS and CDR2 YFSETQ. Germline trimming cut 3 bases from V and 7 bases from J; bases unmatched to any gene: 6. This CDR3 spans 13 amino acids. The CDR3 loop reads CASSSGGSGTQYF. The CDR3 bases are TGCGCCAGCAGCTCCGGGGGGTCGGGGACCCAGTACTTC.

V is TRBV11-3 and J is TRBJ1-1; D is unclear. The CDR3 covers 14 residues. Germline CDR1 is SGHNT and CDR2 is YENEEA. V dropped 5 bases and J dropped 0 bases, with 10 bases sitting between them. The CDR3 DNA sequence: TGTGCCAGCAGCCCCCTGTTAATGAACACTGAAGCTTTCTTT. It codes for CASSPLLMNTEAFF.

V usage is TRBV4-3 and J usage is TRBJ1-5; no clear D gene. Germline CDR1 is LGHNA and CDR2 is YSLEER. The V end was cut by 0 bases, the J end by 3 bases, with 9 bases between. This CDR3 contains 15 residues. This CDR3 is CASSQDRSPNQPQHF. In DNA form, the CDR3 reads TGCGCCAGCAGCCAAGATCGCAGTCCCAATCAGCCCCAGCATTTT.

The V call is TRBV2, the J call TRBJ1-1; perhaps TRBD1 as D (6 bases). This CDR3 has 16 residues. The germline gives CDR1 SNHLY, CDR2 FYNNEI. V lost 6 bases and J 0 bases, leaving 17 bases between the germline ends. The CDR3 DNA sequence: TGTGCCAGCAGGAGAGGTAACAGGGCGATGAACACTGAAGCTTTCTTT. It is translated as CASRRGNRAMNTEAFF.

The CDR3 region is CAISPDSLNTGELFF. The CDR3 bases are TGTGCCATCAGTCCGGACAGCCTGAACACCGGGGAGCTGTTTTTT. This chain links TRBV10-3 with TRBJ2-2, with D possibly TRBD1 on 6 matching bases. The CDR3 loop spans 15 amino acids. In germline, CDR1 is ENHRY, CDR2 SYGVKD. Trimming left V 5 bases short and J 1 base short, with 11 bases between.

The DNA of the CDR3 is TGTGCCAGCAGCCTACAGATGAACACTGAAGCTTTCTTT. Amino acids: CASSLQMNTEAFF. This chain links TRBV7-3 with TRBJ1-1, with D unresolved. The CDR3 length is 13 residues. The ends were cut back, 5 bases at V and 0 bases at J, with 7 bases in the middle. Germline V gives CDR1 SGHTA, CDR2 FQGTGA.